This record concerns one T cell receptor beta chain sequence. This table comes from immunoSEQ multiplex PCR, and its TCRdb copy is limited to in-frame clones, with some not included. In the table there are more than 95,000 clones, roughly 88% of which are singletons. V was pared by 6 bases and J by 6 bases, with 4 bases of the junction left unmatched. This CDR3 has 13 amino acids. In germline, CDR1 is MNHEY, CDR2 SMNVEV (reference sequence). This record belongs to a study of T cell responses to AZD1222 COVID-19 vaccine. Here the sequenced sample was peripheral blood, taken on day 0 of AZD1222 vaccination. This chain connects TRBV27 to TRBJ2-2; 7 bases line up with TRBD1. The TCR sequence derives from an adult in good health. DNA for the CDR3: TGTGCCAGCAGACGCACAGGGGCCGGGGAGCTGTTTTTT. Translation: CASRRTGAGELFF.